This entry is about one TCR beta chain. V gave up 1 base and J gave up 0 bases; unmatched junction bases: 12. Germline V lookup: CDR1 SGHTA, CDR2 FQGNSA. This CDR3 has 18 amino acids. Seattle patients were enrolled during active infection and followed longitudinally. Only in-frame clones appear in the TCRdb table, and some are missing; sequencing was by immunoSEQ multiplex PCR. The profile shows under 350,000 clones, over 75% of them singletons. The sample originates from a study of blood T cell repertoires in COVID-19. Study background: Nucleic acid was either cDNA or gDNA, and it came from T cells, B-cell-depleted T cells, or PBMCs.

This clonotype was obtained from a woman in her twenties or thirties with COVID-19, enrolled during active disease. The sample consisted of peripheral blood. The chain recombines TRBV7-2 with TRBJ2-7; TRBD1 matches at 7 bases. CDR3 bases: TGTGCCAGCAGCTTAGTTCTGGAGACAGGGAGACACTCCTACGAGCAGTACTTC. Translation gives CASSLVLETGRHSYEQYF.